This TCR beta chain was recorded in a study of cytomegalovirus exposure and HLA in healthy donors. PCR employed 60 Vbeta and 13 Jbeta primers. Clones were read by immunoSEQ multiplex PCR, and TCRdb kept only the in-frame ones, dropping some. This sample's table has under 200,000 clones. The CDR3 length is 12 residues. Germline values: CDR1 ENHRY, CDR2 SYGVKD. The specimen sequenced was PBMCs. The receptor comes from a man between 25 and 39 years old in good health and CMV-seronegative. V gene TRBV10-3 combines with J gene TRBJ2-1; 7 positions match TRBD2. CDR3 amino acids: CAGGGLYNEQFF. The CDR3, as DNA: TGTGCTGGCGGGGGATTATACAATGAGCAGTTCTTC.